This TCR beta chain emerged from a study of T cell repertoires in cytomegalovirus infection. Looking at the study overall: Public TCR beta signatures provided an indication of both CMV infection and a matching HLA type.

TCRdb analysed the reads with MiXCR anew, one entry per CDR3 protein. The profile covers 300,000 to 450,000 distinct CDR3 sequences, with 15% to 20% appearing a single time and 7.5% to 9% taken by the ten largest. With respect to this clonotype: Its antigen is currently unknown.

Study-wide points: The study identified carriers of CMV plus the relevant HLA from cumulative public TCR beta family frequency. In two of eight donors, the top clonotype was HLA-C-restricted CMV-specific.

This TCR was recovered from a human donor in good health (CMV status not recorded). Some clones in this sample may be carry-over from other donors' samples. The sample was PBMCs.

The CDR3 region is CASSPQGVRNEKLFF. CDR3 DNA sequence: TGTGCCAGCAGTCCACAGGGGGTCCGTAATGAAAAACTGTTTTTT. The chain is built from TRBV28 and TRBJ1-4; 8 bases agree with TRBD1. Per germline, CDR1 MDHEN and CDR2 SYDVKM. The CDR3 totals 15 residues. V was clipped by 5 bases and J by 4 bases; unmatched bases: 6.